This T cell receptor (beta chain) came from a study of response to subunit inactivated influenza vaccine. This CDR3 has 14 residues. V was clipped by 0 bases and J by 5 bases; unmatched bases: 3. Using its own MiXCR run on the RT-PCR reads, TCRdb lists one record per CDR3 protein. This repertoire shows some 500,000 distinct CDR3 sequences, 16% found once; its top ten account for over 2.5%. This clonotype appeared many times. This chain uses TRBV12-3 or TRBV12-4 with TRBJ2-5; 7 bases line up with TRBD2. This sequence was found in a man aged 50-75 years who received an inactivated influenza vaccine. The sample consisted of CD4+ T cells sorted from PBMCs, taken about 24 months after vaccination. The chain's CDR3 is CASSLAGGTETQYF. In nucleotides, the CDR3 is TGTGCCAGCAGTTTAGCGGGAGGGACGGAGACCCAGTACTTC.